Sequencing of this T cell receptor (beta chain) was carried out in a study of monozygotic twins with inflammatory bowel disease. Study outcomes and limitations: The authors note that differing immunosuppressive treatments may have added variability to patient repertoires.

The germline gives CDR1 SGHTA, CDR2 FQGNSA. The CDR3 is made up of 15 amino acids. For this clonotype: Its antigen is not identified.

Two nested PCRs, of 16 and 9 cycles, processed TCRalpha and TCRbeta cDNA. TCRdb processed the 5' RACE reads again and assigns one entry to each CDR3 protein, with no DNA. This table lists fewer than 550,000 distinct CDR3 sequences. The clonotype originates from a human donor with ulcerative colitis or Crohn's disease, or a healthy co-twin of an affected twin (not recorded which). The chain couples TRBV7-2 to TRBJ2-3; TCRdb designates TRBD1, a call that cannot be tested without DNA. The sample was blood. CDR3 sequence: CASRQTGVGADTQYF.